These 20 T cell receptor beta chains share one sample of origin, sequenced in a study of blood T cell repertoires in COVID-19. The assay was immunoSEQ multiplex PCR, and TCRdb's table has in-frame clones only and misses some. The sample holds roughly 250,000 clones, 75% to 90% seen once. Sequenced sample: peripheral blood. The receptors here all came from a man aged 60 to 75 who had recovered from COVID-19.

This sequence joins TRBV20-1 and TRBJ2-1; unclear D gene. Looked up from germline, CDR1 is DFQATT and CDR2 is SNEGSKA (reference sequence). Trimming took off 3 bases at V and 7 bases at J, with 16 bases between the two ends. The CDR3 sequence is 14 residues long. The CDR3 coding sequence is TGCAGTGCTAGTAGGCAGGTTGCGTCGAATGAGCAGTTCTTC. It specifies CSASRQVASNEQFF.

The J gene is TRBJ1-5, the V gene TRBV28; 7 positions agree with TRBD1. CDR1 is MDHEN and CDR2 is SYDVKM in the germline V gene. V gave up 3 bases and J gave up 7 bases; unmatched junction bases: 12. This CDR3 comprises 16 residues. CDR3 coding DNA: TGTGCCAGCAGTTTCAAAAGAGCAGGGGGAGTCCAGCCCCAGCATTTT. This encodes CASSFKRAGGVQPQHF. The full variable domain, rest sourced from reference TRBV28 and TRBJ1-5, is DVKVTQSSRYLVKRTGEKVFLECVQDMDHENMFWYRQDPGLGLRLIYFSYDVKMKEKGDIPEGYSVSREKKERFSLILESASTNQTSMYLCASSFKRAGGVQPQHFGDGTRLSIL.

V gene TRBV3-1 (or the pseudogene TRBV3-2) combines with J gene TRBJ2-1, with 12 bases matching TRBD2. Germline CDR1 and CDR2: LGHDT and YNNKEL (reference sequence). V shed 0 bases, J shed 8 bases, and the junction held 5 bases outside the gene matches. The length of the CDR3 is 16 residues. The CDR3 sequence: CASSQDLAGGRDEQFF. CDR3 coding DNA: TGTGCCAGCAGCCAAGATCTAGCGGGGGGGCGGGATGAGCAGTTCTTC.

This rearrangement joins TRBV7-2 to TRBJ1-5, with 8 bases lining up with TRBD1. The CDR3 has 15 residues. The junction had 6 bases not matched to a gene; V was cut back by 3 bases and J by 5 bases. The germline CDR1 and CDR2 sequences are SGHTA and FQGNSA. This chain's CDR3 is CASSFRTGSDQPQHF. Written as DNA, the CDR3 is TGTGCCAGCAGCTTCCGGACAGGGTCGGATCAGCCCCAGCATTTT.

The V call is TRBV24-1, the J call TRBJ1-1; D call uncertain. Trimming took off 2 bases at V and 0 bases at J, with 18 bases between the two ends. This CDR3 has 18 residues. Germline V gene sequence: CDR1 KGHDR, CDR2 SFDVKD. The CDR3 spells CATSDYGVRFYMNTEAFF. CDR3 sequence (DNA): TGTGCCACCAGTGATTATGGAGTCCGCTTTTACATGAACACTGAAGCTTTCTTT.

J is TRBJ1-5 and V is TRBV2; 10 nucleotides match TRBD1. Germline-derived CDR1 and CDR2 are SNHLY and FYNNEI. V lost 6 bases to trimming and J lost 6 bases; unmatched junction nucleotides: 2. The CDR3 is 13 residues long. CDR3 bases: TGTGCCAGCAGCCGGGACAGGGGTCAGCCCCAGCATTTT. This codes for CASSRDRGQPQHF.

The chain employs TRBV27 and TRBJ2-5; 11 positions agree with TRBD1. The V gene's germline CDR1 is MNHEY and CDR2 SMNVEV (reference sequence). The CDR3 sequence is 16 residues long. V gave up 1 base and J gave up 4 bases; unmatched junction bases: 5. The CDR3 spells CASSLWRTGGIETQYF. CDR3 DNA: TGTGCCAGCAGTTTATGGAGGACAGGGGGCATAGAGACCCAGTACTTC.

The CDR3 reads CASRNGGASNEKLFF. The DNA of the CDR3 is TGCGCCAGCAGAAATGGGGGGGCATCTAATGAAAAACTGTTTTTT. The V and J genes are TRBV5-1 and TRBJ1-4; TRBD1 is a possible D gene (6 bases). The CDR3 is 15 amino acids. Trimming removed 5 bases from V and 3 bases from J, with 14 bases in between. Germline assignment: CDR1 SGHRS and CDR2 YFSETQ.

CDR3 in amino acids: CASSLSRQLSYTNYGYTF. The CDR3, as DNA: TGTGCCAGCAGCCTCAGCAGACAGTTGAGCTACACTAACTATGGCTACACCTTC. The chain recombines TRBV3-1 (or the pseudogene TRBV3-2) with TRBJ1-2; D might be TRBD1 (5 bases). This CDR3 contains 18 residues. V was cut by 4 bases and J by 0 bases, with 21 bases left in between. From germline, CDR1 is LGHDT and CDR2 YNNKEL (reference sequence).

The rearrangement joins TRBV19 to TRBJ2-3, with a possible D match to TRBD2 (5 bases). Germline V lookup: CDR1 LNHDA, CDR2 SQIVND (reference sequence). The CDR3 extends over 13 amino acids. Trimming removed 3 bases from V and 6 bases from J, with 10 bases in between. CDR3 region: CASSMARTDTQYF. For the CDR3, the DNA is TGTGCCAGTAGTATGGCCCGGACTGATACGCAGTATTTT.

This chain joins TRBV11-2 and TRBJ2-1; 8 nucleotides line up with TRBD2. Germline-derived CDR1 and CDR2 are SGHAT and FQNNGV. The CDR3 spans 18 residues. The V gene end was trimmed by 2 bases and the J gene end by 4 bases; junction bases not matched to a gene: 13. The CDR3 DNA sequence: TGTGCCAGCAGCTTACCAAGATCCCGGGGGGGGCGATACAATGAGCAGTTCTTC. Its translation: CASSLPRSRGGRYNEQFF. Filled out from reference TRBV11-2 and TRBJ2-1, the complete variable domain reads EAGVAQSPRYKIIEKRQSVAFWCNPISGHATLYWYQQILGQGPKLLIQFQNNGVVDDSQLPKDRFSAERLKGVDSTLKIQPAKLEDSAVYLCASSLPRSRGGRYNEQFFGPGTRLTVL.

The rearrangement joins TRBV18 to TRBJ1-1; D call uncertain. The CDR3 has 14 amino acids. Trimming took 8 bases from V and 4 from J, leaving 17 bases between them. Germline CDR1 KGHSH, CDR2 LQKENI. For the CDR3, the DNA is TGTGCCAGCGTTCCGAGAACCGAATTCACTGAAGCTTTCTTT. This sequence encodes CASVPRTEFTEAFF.

The rearrangement joins TRBV5-1 to TRBJ1-2; TRBD1 matches at 7 bases. Germline assignment: CDR1 SGHRS and CDR2 YFSETQ. V lost 4 bases, J lost 0 bases, and 3 bases stayed unmatched. The CDR3 consists of 14 residues. CDR3 loop: CASSPQGANYGYTF. The CDR3 DNA follows: TGCGCCAGCAGCCCTCAGGGGGCTAACTATGGCTACACCTTC.

CDR3 DNA: TGTGCTAGCCATATGAGGCCCCCAGGGCTAAGGTCTGGGGCCAACGTCCTGACTTTC. It codes for CASHMRPPGLRSGANVLTF. The rearrangement links TRBV12-5 to TRBJ2-6; D is possibly TRBD1 (5 bases). This CDR3 spans 19 amino acids. V dropped 9 bases and J dropped 1 base, with 25 bases sitting between them. CDR1 and CDR2 (germline): LGHNT, FRNRAP.

This clone was detected once. The rearrangement joins TRBV23-1 to TRBJ1-1; possibly TRBD1 for D (5 bases). TRBV23-1 is given ORF status, its function remaining uncertain. There are 17 residues in the CDR3. Trimming took off 1 base at V and 11 bases at J, with 26 bases between the two ends. CDR3 amino acids: CASSQLRADIPPIWAFF. As DNA, the CDR3 is TGCGCCAGCAGTCAATTACGGGCGGACATTCCCCCGATATGGGCTTTCTTT.

The chain uses TRBV5-5 and TRBJ2-3; D is unclear. Trimming left V 4 bases short and J 2 bases short, with 14 bases between. This CDR3 comprises 15 residues. The germline CDR1 and CDR2 sequences are SGHKS and YYEKEE (reference sequence). CDR3 coding DNA: TGTGCCAGCAGCCCCAGACTGGAGAACACAGATACGCAGTATTTT. Translation gives CASSPRLENTDTQYF. Supplemented by reference TRBV5-5 and TRBJ2-3, the full variable domain reads DAGVTQSPTHLIKTRGQQVTLRCSPISGHKSVSWYQQVLGQGPQFIFQYYEKEERGRGNFPDRFSARQFPNYSSELNVNALLLGDSALYLCASSPRLENTDTQYFGPGTRLTVL.

The J gene is TRBJ1-6, the V gene TRBV5-6; D gene unclear. Trimming removed 4 bases at V and 0 bases at J, with 14 bases between. Germline V gene sequence: CDR1 SGHDT, CDR2 YYEEEE. The CDR3 is 17 residues long. The CDR3 region has the DNA TGTGCCAGCAGCACGTCTCAGCGTCGCTCCTATAATTCACCCCTCCACTTT. This codes for CASSTSQRRSYNSPLHF.

The chain couples TRBV18 to TRBJ2-2, with unresolved D. The V end lost 2 bases, the J end lost 1 base, and 11 bases lay between the germline ends. The CDR3 is 16 amino acids. Germline CDR1 KGHSH, CDR2 LQKENI. The CDR3 bases are TGTGCCAGCTCACCATACAGACAAAAGAACACCGGGGAGCTGTTTTTT. Amino acids: CASSPYRQKNTGELFF.

The CDR3 protein is CASSSRVSSGNTIYF. CDR3 in DNA: TGTGCCAGCAGCAGCCGGGTTTCCTCTGGAAACACCATATATTTT. V is TRBV5-8 and J is TRBJ1-3; D is uncertain. Germline CDR1 is SGHTS and CDR2 is YDEGEE. V was clipped by 4 bases and J by 0 bases, with 11 bases between them. The CDR3 has 15 amino acids.

The CDR3 DNA reads as TGTGCCTGGGGGACAGGGGGCTTGGGGAACACTGAAGCTTTCTTT. It codes for CAWGTGGLGNTEAFF. V usage is TRBV30 and J usage is TRBJ1-1; 12 bases fit TRBD1. The CDR3 consists of 15 residues. CDR1 and CDR2 (germline): GTSNPN, SVGIG (reference sequence). With V trimmed by 5 bases and J by 1 base, 5 bases remained unmatched. The variable domain in full, with the rest retrieved from reference TRBV30 and TRBJ1-1, is SQTIHQWPATLVQPVGSPLSLECTVEGTSNPNLYWYRQAAGRGLQLLFYSVGIGQISSEVPQNLSASRPQDRQFILSSKKLLLSDSGFYLCAWGTGGLGNTEAFFGQGTRLTVV.